There are many counts of the clone carrying this T cell receptor (beta chain). Each CDR3 protein is one row after TCRdb ran MiXCR on the 5' RACE reads. In the table there are approximately 5,000 distinct CDR3 sequences, roughly 31% of which are singletons. J was trimmed by 0 bases and V by 0 bases; bases with no gene match: 13. From germline, CDR1 is LGHNT and CDR2 FRNRAP. The CDR3 length is 21 residues. This clonotype originated in a female donor with breast cancer. The sequenced sample was memory CD4+ T cells sorted from a lymph node. Subset indicated: memory CD4+ T cells, CD4+CD45RO+CD25-. This chain joins TRBV12-5 and TRBJ2-1; 11 bases map to TRBD2. In DNA, the CDR3 is TGTGCTAGTGGTTTGGTATCGGTTCTAGCGGGAGGCAGGAGCTCCTACAATGAGCAGTTCTTC. Its translation: CASGLVSVLAGGRSSYNEQFF.